The entry below gives a single T cell receptor beta chain sequence along with its context. This entry comes from a study of cytomegalovirus exposure and HLA in healthy donors. TCRdb keeps only in-frame clones here, not all; method: immunoSEQ multiplex PCR. The table includes fewer than 250,000 clones, roughly 85% detected once. The V gene lost 2 bases and the J gene lost 1 base, with 16 bases spanning the gap. Germline V gene sequence: CDR1 SGHRS, CDR2 YFSETQ. This CDR3 is 17 amino acids long. This receptor was obtained from a woman in her late teens or twenties in good health and CMV-seronegative. The sequenced material came from PBMCs. The rearrangement joins TRBV5-1 to TRBJ1-3; the D gene is possibly TRBD1 (5 bases). DNA of the CDR3: TGCGCCAGCAGCTTCGGGACGCCGGGACGATCTGGAAACACCATATATTTT. Its protein product is CASSFGTPGRSGNTIYF.